This entry lists 7 T cell receptor beta chains sequenced from one sample in a study of blood T cell repertoires in COVID-19. This table comes from immunoSEQ multiplex PCR, and its TCRdb copy is limited to in-frame clones, with some not included. The sample carries 400,000 or so clones, less than 95% recorded once. What was sequenced was PBMCs or T cells enriched from blood (not recorded which). The receptors were gathered from a man younger than 35 who had recovered from COVID-19.

The chain carries TRBV13 and TRBJ2-7; 7 bases match TRBD2. Germline assignment: CDR1 PRHDT and CDR2 FYEKMQ (reference sequence). V shed 2 bases, J shed 4 bases, and the junction held 8 bases outside the gene matches. There are 15 residues in the CDR3. The CDR3 loop reads CASSLRGEGLYEQYF. The CDR3 bases are TGTGCCAGCAGCTTACGGGGGGAGGGCCTATACGAGCAGTACTTC.

The V call is TRBV7-3, the J call TRBJ2-1; D remains ambiguous. In germline, CDR1 is SGHTA, CDR2 FQGTGA. Trimming cost V 2 bases and J 0 bases, with 11 bases left between them. This CDR3 comprises 16 residues. The chain's CDR3 is CASSLDFVSSYNEQFF. CDR3 bases: TGTGCCAGCAGCTTAGATTTCGTTAGCTCCTACAATGAGCAGTTCTTC.

The rearrangement uses TRBV7-9 and TRBJ1-3; no clear D. The CDR3 totals 15 residues. The germline gives CDR1 SEHNR, CDR2 FQNEAQ (reference sequence). Trimming cost V 2 bases and J 2 bases, with 10 bases left between them. The CDR3, as DNA: TGTGCCAGCAGCTTACCCCGGGATACTGGAAACACCATATATTTT. Its protein product is CASSLPRDTGNTIYF.

V usage is TRBV7-9 and J usage is TRBJ2-7, with TRBD1 identical over 9 bases. With V trimmed by 4 bases and J by 5 bases, 6 bases remained unmatched. Germline V gene data show CDR1 as SEHNR and CDR2 as FQNEAQ (reference sequence). This CDR3 has 14 amino acids. The DNA of the CDR3 is TGTGCCAGCAGCTGGACAGGGGTGGTTCACGAGCAGTACTTC. It codes for CASSWTGVVHEQYF.

The chain joins TRBV2 to TRBJ1-2, with a weak D call TRBD1 (5 bases). Trimming shortened V by 4 bases and J by 5 bases, and 8 bases separated the two germline ends. CDR1 is SNHLY, CDR2 FYNNEI, per germline. This CDR3 contains 12 residues. The CDR3 DNA is TGTGCCAGCAGTGGGCAGGGTTATGGCTACACCTTC. Protein sequence: CASSGQGYGYTF.

The chain employs TRBV19 and TRBJ2-1; D gene uncertain. Germline CDR1 and CDR2: LNHDA and SQIVND (reference sequence). Trimming stripped 8 bases from V and 0 bases from J, with 14 bases between. The CDR3 has 15 amino acids. The chain's CDR3 is CASGNSLSSYNEQFF. CDR3 nucleotides: TGTGCCAGTGGCAACAGCCTTAGCTCCTACAATGAGCAGTTCTTC.

About this clone: This specimen includes other DNA sequences encoding the same CDR3. The chain combines TRBV27 with TRBJ2-5, with D uncertain. From germline, CDR1 is MNHEY and CDR2 SMNVEV (reference sequence). The CDR3 loop spans 11 amino acids. Trimming removed 3 bases at V and 5 bases at J, with 4 bases between. As DNA, the CDR3 is TGTGCCAGCAGTTTCAGGGAGACCCAGTACTTC. It translates to CASSFRETQYF.